The 23 T cell receptor beta chains given below trace back to one sample, sequenced in a study of T-cell reconstitution after alpha-beta-depleted transplantation in children. A library of TCRbeta sequences, prepared with unique molecular identifiers, was generated. Using its own MiXCR run on the PCR reads, TCRdb lists one record per CDR3 protein. In the table there are 200,000 or so distinct CDR3 sequences, 5.5% to 7% of which are singletons. The sequences come from PBMCs, collected before TCRalphabeta/CD19-depleted stem cell transplant. The receptors were gathered from a girl less than two years old with combined immunodeficiency, due to receive a stem cell transplant.

This clonotype was seen many times. The chain has TRBV27 and TRBJ2-1; tentatively, D is TRBD2 (5 bases). CDR1 and CDR2 (germline): MNHEY, SMNVEV (reference sequence). Deletions cut 4 bases from V and 5 bases from J, with 15 bases between. CDR3 size: 15 residues. The CDR3 here is CASSSLTFGNNEQFF. CDR3 bases: TGTGCCAGCAGTTCACTCACGTTCGGGAACAATGAGCAGTTCTTC.

This clonotype came up many times. The genes are TRBV10-3 and TRBJ2-3; D may be TRBD2 (6 bases). CDR3 length: 14 amino acids. Trimming took off 7 bases at V and 3 bases at J, with 14 bases between the two ends. The V gene's germline CDR1 is ENHRY and CDR2 SYGVKD. The CDR3 DNA is TGTGCCATCACCAAACGGGAGAGGACAGATACGCAGTATTTT. This encodes CAITKRERTDTQYF.

As regards this clonotype: A much larger clone lies a single base off, so this may be a read error. The chain joins TRBV20-1 to TRBJ2-1; 7 bases fit TRBD2. This CDR3 is 18 amino acids long. CDR1 and CDR2 (germline): DFQATT, SNEGSKA (reference sequence). Losses at the gene ends were 3 bases for V and 0 bases for J; bases not matched to a gene: 14. CDR3 coding DNA: TGCAGTGCTAGTAGCTGGACTGGGCGGGGGAGCTCCTACAATGAGCAGTTCTTC. Translating it yields CSASSWTGRGSSYNEQFF.

This clonotype was recorded at least ten times. This rearrangement joins TRBV7-3 to TRBJ2-2; TRBD1 matches 8 bases. The CDR3 has 15 residues. V shed 5 bases and J 3 bases; nucleotides not matched to a gene: 5. Per the germline V gene, CDR1 is SGHTA and CDR2 is FQGTGA. For the CDR3, the DNA is TGTGCCAGCAGCGACGGACAGGGTCACACCGGGGAGCTGTTTTTT. The encoded protein is CASSDGQGHTGELFF.

This clonotype was counted many times. The V call is TRBV28, the J call TRBJ1-1; the D gene is possibly TRBD1 (6 bases). The CDR3 totals 14 residues. Germline loops: CDR1 MDHEN, CDR2 SYDVKM. Trimming stripped 2 bases from V and 4 bases from J, with 11 bases between. The CDR3 spells CASSLIRGTTEAFF. The CDR3 DNA sequence: TGTGCCAGCAGTTTAATAAGGGGGACCACTGAAGCTTTCTTT.

This clonotype was found many times. Here the CDR3 reads CASSSGTSENNEQFF. CDR3 in DNA: TGTGCCAGCAGCTCCGGGACTAGCGAAAACAATGAGCAGTTCTTC. The chain is built from TRBV7-3 and TRBJ2-1, with 10 bases matching TRBD2. CDR1 and CDR2 (germline): SGHTA, FQGTGA. V was clipped by 4 bases and J by 5 bases; unmatched bases: 5. There are 15 residues in the CDR3.

There are many counts of this clonotype. Here the CDR3 reads CASSQLAGVFGEQYF. CDR3 nucleotides: TGTGCCAGCAGCCAGTTAGCGGGAGTCTTCGGAGAGCAGTACTTC. This chain connects TRBV3-1 to TRBJ2-7; 9 bases are a match to TRBD2. CDR3 length: 15 residues. The V segment lost 3 bases and the J segment 7 bases; nucleotides outside the gene matches: 10. Germline V gene data show CDR1 as LGHDT and CDR2 as YNNKEL (reference sequence).

This clonotype was recorded many times. The CDR3 coding sequence is TGTGCCAGCAGCCAAGTAGGTCGGGGAGACACTGAAGCTTTCTTT. It codes for CASSQVGRGDTEAFF. V gene TRBV4-2 combines with J gene TRBJ1-1; D gene unclear. V was shortened by 1 base and J by 3 bases, with 12 bases between the two germline ends. The CDR3 consists of 15 residues. Germline assignment: CDR1 LGHNA and CDR2 YNFKEQ.

This clonotype has a count of ten or more. The chain recombines TRBV14 with TRBJ2-7; 7 nucleotides line up with TRBD1. Germline CDR1 SGHDN, CDR2 FVKESK. The CDR3 covers 17 residues. J was trimmed by 2 bases and V by 1 base; bases with no gene match: 11. CDR3 in amino acids: CASSQAPKTGKTYEQYF. In DNA, the CDR3 is TGTGCCAGCAGCCAAGCGCCTAAGACAGGGAAAACCTACGAGCAGTACTTC.

The chain combines TRBV5-6 with TRBJ2-2, with D perhaps matching TRBD2 (5 bases). The CDR3 length is 14 residues. Trimming removed 9 bases at V and 2 bases at J, with 14 bases between. CDR1 SGHDT and CDR2 YYEEEE come from the germline V gene. This CDR3 is CAIGWELNTGELFF. The CDR3 DNA sequence: TGTGCCATCGGCTGGGAGTTAAACACCGGGGAGCTGTTTTTT.

This sequence joins TRBV5-1 and TRBJ1-1; a weak D match, TRBD1 (5 bases). V was shortened by 1 base and J by 0 bases, with 7 bases between the two germline ends. The germline CDR1 and CDR2 sequences are SGHRS and YFSETQ. The CDR3 contains 14 residues. The CDR3 here is CASSLLGVNTEAFF. CDR3 sequence (DNA): TGCGCCAGCAGCTTGCTGGGGGTGAACACTGAAGCTTTCTTT.

The table lists this clonotype with many counts. The V and J genes are TRBV4-1 and TRBJ2-7; a possible D gene is TRBD1 (6 bases). The CDR3 runs 14 residues. Trimming pared 1 base from V and 2 bases from J, leaving 9 bases between. Germline V CDR1 and CDR2: MGHRA, YSYEKL. The CDR3 DNA reads as TGCGCCAGCAGCCAAGGGCAGGGGACCTACGAGCAGTACTTC. It yields the protein CASSQGQGTYEQYF.

The J gene is TRBJ2-2, the V gene TRBV7-6, with TRBD1 matching 7 bases. CDR1 is SGHVS, CDR2 FNYEAQ, per germline. Losses at the gene ends were 5 bases for V and 4 bases for J; bases not matched to a gene: 7. This CDR3 is 15 amino acids long. The CDR3 bases are TGTGCCAGCAGCCCCGGGACAGAGTTCACCGGGGAGCTGTTTTTT. Amino acid sequence: CASSPGTEFTGELFF.

This clonotype was observed at least ten times. This rearrangement joins TRBV5-1 to TRBJ1-1, with 9 bases that match TRBD1. This CDR3 spans 17 amino acids. Germline values: CDR1 SGHRS, CDR2 YFSETQ. J gave up 0 bases and V 4 bases, and 10 bases lay outside the gene matches. CDR3 bases: TGCGCCAGCAGCATACGACAGGGGGAGCCTTTGAACACTGAAGCTTTCTTT. This encodes CASSIRQGEPLNTEAFF.

At least ten counts were recorded for this clonotype. The genes are TRBV28 and TRBJ1-5, with unresolved D. Trimming pared 0 bases from V and 3 bases from J, leaving 12 bases between. This CDR3 region has 16 residues. Germline CDR1 reads MDHEN; CDR2 reads SYDVKM. The CDR3 spells CASSLWSILVNQPQHF. The CDR3 DNA reads as TGTGCCAGCAGTTTATGGTCGATTTTGGTCAATCAGCCCCAGCATTTT.

This clonotype was counted ten times or more. The rearrangement joins TRBV7-9 to TRBJ2-3; the D gene is possibly TRBD2 (6 bases). Germline CDR1 is SEHNR and CDR2 is FQNEAQ (reference sequence). The CDR3 has 16 amino acids. The V gene lost 5 bases and the J gene lost 0 bases, with 15 bases spanning the gap. The CDR3 nucleotides are TGTGCCAGCAGCGCCAAGGGACTTGGTAGCACAGATACGCAGTATTTT. As protein: CASSAKGLGSTDTQYF.

This chain joins TRBV19 and TRBJ2-3; D unresolved. V was trimmed by 5 bases and J by 0 bases, leaving 21 bases between them. Germline CDR1 and CDR2: LNHDA and SQIVND (reference sequence). The CDR3 has 18 residues. The CDR3 is CASSFHRQMGTSTDTQYF. The CDR3 DNA is TGTGCCAGTAGTTTCCACCGCCAAATGGGAACGAGCACAGATACGCAGTATTTT.

To note about this clonotype: Since no conserved phenylalanine or tryptophan closes the CDR3, a read error is the likely cause. This sequence joins TRBV7-8 and TRBJ2-1, with 7 bases fitting TRBD2. After removal of 3 bases from V and 4 bases from J, the junction contained 6 bases not matched to a gene. Germline CDR1 reads SGHVS; CDR2 reads FQNEAQ. The CDR3 is 15 residues long. The CDR3 nucleotides are TGTGCCAGCAGCTTCGGTCTAGCGGCGTACAATGAGCAGTTCTTG. This codes for CASSFGLAAYNEQFL.

This clonotype has a count of ten or more. This chain joins TRBV4-3 and TRBJ2-2; 7 bases fit TRBD1. The germline V gene encodes CDR1 LGHNA and CDR2 YSLEER. The CDR3 totals 18 residues. The trim removed 1 base at V and 4 bases at J, leaving 12 bases unmatched. The CDR3 region has the DNA TGCGCCAGCAGCCAAGGGCCGGCCGGGACAGTGGGCACCGGGGAGCTGTTTTTT. This gives the protein CASSQGPAGTVGTGELFF.

This clonotype came up many times. The chain carries TRBV10-3 and TRBJ2-2; D perhaps matches TRBD1 (5 bases). The germline CDR1 and CDR2 sequences are ENHRY and SYGVKD. Deletions cut 6 bases from V and 0 bases from J, with 11 bases between. The CDR3 sequence is 15 residues long. The CDR3 sequence: CAIRSTAPNTGELFF. CDR3 sequence (DNA): TGTGCCATCAGATCGACAGCACCGAACACCGGGGAGCTGTTTTTT.

This clonotype has a count of ten or more. V gene TRBV3-1 combines with J gene TRBJ2-4, with D tentatively TRBD1 (6 bases). Germline CDR1 and CDR2: LGHDT and YNNKEL (reference sequence). There are 16 residues in the CDR3. Trimming cost V 1 base and J 1 base, with 11 bases left between them. The CDR3 nucleotides read TGTGCCAGCAGCCAAGTTGAGGGGGAGGCCAAAAACATTCAGTACTTC. This sequence encodes CASSQVEGEAKNIQYF.

The chain employs TRBV18 and TRBJ2-7; 10 bases are shared with TRBD2. The germline V gene encodes CDR1 KGHSH and CDR2 LQKENI. V shed 1 base, J shed 5 bases, and the junction held 8 bases outside the gene matches. CDR3 length: 16 residues. CDR3 bases: TGTGCCAGCTCACCACGTTCTAGCGGGGGAAGACACGAGCAGTACTTC. This gives the protein CASSPRSSGGRHEQYF.

This clonotype has a count of ten or more. This CDR3 is CASSLGQPGQGFEQYF. The DNA for the CDR3 is TGTGCCAGCAGCTTAGGGCAACCGGGACAGGGGTTCGAGCAGTACTTC. This chain links TRBV7-8 with TRBJ2-7; 10 positions match TRBD1. J was trimmed by 6 bases and V by 1 base; bases with no gene match: 9. Looked up from germline, CDR1 is SGHVS and CDR2 is FQNEAQ. CDR3 length: 16 amino acids.